This TCR beta chain appears in the sequencing data of a study of CD8 T cells in ankylosing spondylitis. Overall study results and limits: Made up of under ten highly homologous variants, a TCR beta motif appeared characteristic of ankylosing spondylitis blood.

V gave up 6 bases and J gave up 3 bases, with 11 bases separating them. This CDR3 is built from 13 residues. From the 5' RACE reads, TCRdb called clonotypes with MiXCR, one entry per CDR3 protein. The repertoire holds a few hundred thousand distinct CDR3 sequences, with approximately 20% as singletons. For this clonotype: Its antigen remains unidentified.

Material for sequencing was blood, either unsorted or a sorted T cell fraction (not recorded which). The chain carries TRBV12-3 or TRBV12-4 and TRBJ1-1; D call uncertain. This TCR was sampled from a male donor with ankylosing spondylitis. The CDR3 DNA sequence: TGTGCCAGCAGCTCCGACGGTTACACTGAAGCTTTCTTT. The encoded protein is CASSSDGYTEAFF.